These T cell receptor beta chains were read from a single sample in a study of response to subunit inactivated influenza vaccine. TCRdb re-analysed the RT-PCR reads in MiXCR, keeping a single row per CDR3 protein. This table holds a few hundred thousand distinct CDR3 sequences, roughly a fifth found once. The sequences come from PBMCs from blood, collected 21 months after vaccination. The origin of the receptors is a man in his fifties or sixties who received an inactivated influenza vaccine. The CDR3 runs from the conserved cysteine through the conserved F or W. D genes are given only for firm matches. Size tells how often a clone was seen (once, few, many) or the class of an expanded clone, and some rows leave it out.

TRBD1	few	TRBV7-6	TRBJ2-7	CASSPYSGTAFYEQYF	TGTGCCAGCAGCCCCTATTCCGGGACAGCTTTCTACGAGCAGTACTTC
-	-	TRBV12-3/TRBV12-4	TRBJ1-1	CASTYSEGVEAFF	TGTGCCAGCACCTACTCAGAGGGTGTGGAAGCTTTCTTT
TRBD1	-	TRBV20-1	TRBJ1-5	CSAGTGDSNQPQHF	TGCAGTGCGGGGACAGGGGATAGCAATCAGCCCCAGCATTTT
TRBD2	few	TRBV20-1	TRBJ2-5	CSLPGTSQETQYF	TGCAGCCTCCCCGGGACTAGCCAAGAGACCCAGTACTTC
-	-	TRBV5-1	TRBJ1-5	CASSPKGGYNQPQHF	TGCGCCAGCAGCCCCAAAGGAGGATACAATCAGCCCCAGCATTTT
-	few	TRBV20-1	TRBJ2-5	CSASLQGLRETQYF	TGCAGTGCTAGCTTACAGGGTTTACGAGAGACCCAGTACTTC
TRBD1	few	TRBV5-1	TRBJ2-7	CASSQDRNHEQYF	TGCGCCAGCAGCCAGGACAGGAACCACGAGCAGTACTTC
-	-	TRBV11-1	TRBJ2-4	CASSPRAAAKNIQYF	TGTGCCAGCAGCCCCAGGGCGGCGGCCAAAAACATTCAGTACTTC
TRBD1	few	TRBV28	TRBJ1-4	CASSPGQRNEKLFF	TGTGCCAGCAGCCCGGGACAGAGAAATGAAAAACTGTTTTTT
TRBD2	-	TRBV20-1	TRBJ2-5	CSAPTSGAYQETQYF	TGCAGTGCTCCCACTAGCGGGGCCTACCAAGAGACCCAGTACTTC
TRBD1	-	TRBV9	TRBJ2-7	CASSVVPTGGREQYF	TGTGCCAGCAGCGTAGTTCCGACAGGGGGTCGGGAGCAGTACTTC
TRBD2	few	TRBV7-2	TRBJ2-7	CASSREGGYEQYF	TGTGCCAGCAGCCGGGAGGGCGGGTACGAGCAGTACTTC
-	-	TRBV7-9	TRBJ1-6	CASSLVQGNNSPLHF	TGTGCCAGCAGCTTAGTCCAGGGGAATAATTCACCCCTCCACTTT